A single count supports the clone carrying this T cell receptor (beta chain). As handled by the study authors: Estimated nucleated cell counts came from reference gene primer amplification. TCRdb keeps only in-frame clones here, not all; method: immunoSEQ multiplex PCR. V, J and clone size derive from that table, while D and trimming were established from the DNA sequence. The table shows about 230,000 clones, with approximately 90% occurring only once. These data come from a study of blood T cell repertoires in COVID-19. In the study overall: Specimens from acute and convalescent COVID-19 originated in the United States, Italy and Spain.

The V and J ends lost 5 bases and 5 bases, in that order; junction bases with no gene match: 6. This CDR3 is 14 amino acids long. Germline V gene sequence: CDR1 KGHSH, CDR2 LQKENI. Source material: peripheral blood. The TCR sequence derives from a man aged 50 to 60 with COVID-19, enrolled during active disease. The genes are TRBV18 and TRBJ1-1; 9 bases are shared with TRBD1. This CDR3 is CASSGFGQGTEAFF. The CDR3 DNA follows: TGTGCCAGCTCAGGATTCGGACAGGGGACTGAAGCTTTCTTT.